This T cell receptor beta chain comes out of a study of blood T cell repertoires in COVID-19. On the study more broadly: Spain, Italy and the United States supplied samples that represented acute and convalescent COVID-19. Sample material is recorded as cDNA or gDNA derived from T cells, B-cell-depleted T cells, or PBMCs.

This clone was observed a single time. Living in under 30 US areas, the participants were between roughly 18 and 90 years of age. The CDR3 length is 15 residues. Germline lookup yields CDR1 SNHLY and CDR2 FYNNEI. V was pared by 4 bases and J by 8 bases, with 11 bases of the junction left unmatched. Original methodology: By means of reference gene primer amplification, nucleated cell counts were estimated. TCRdb's copy holds only in-frame clones and misses some; the assay was immunoSEQ multiplex PCR. V and J calls and clone size are those listed in that table; D and trimming were worked out from the DNA. This sample carries some 150,000 clones, roughly 90% of them seen once, and the ten largest clones take more than 1%.

Sequencing was carried out using PBMCs or T cells enriched from blood (not recorded which). This receptor was taken from a woman aged 30 to 39 with acute COVID-19. The chain uses TRBV2 and TRBJ2-1; 7 nucleotides align to TRBD2. The CDR3: CASSAGTIVFHEQFF. The CDR3 coding sequence is TGTGCCAGCAGTGCTGGGACTATAGTTTTCCATGAGCAGTTCTTC.